This TCR beta chain derives from a study of CD8+CD57+ T cells in acquired aplastic anemia. For the study at large: The average for DNA from sorted CD4+ and CD8+ cells was roughly 3 ug.

Concerning this clonotype: Its antigen remains unknown.

General study findings and limits: Shared by patients and controls, 25 to 30 CD8+ CDR3s were abundant in patients. Patients were compared with controls for CD8+ Simpson's diversity, and no significant difference emerged.

Germline V lookup: CDR1 ENHRY, CDR2 SYGVKD. The V and J ends lost 4 bases and 2 bases respectively, with 7 bases between them. The CDR3 covers 13 residues. The TCR beta profiling, which covered VDJ combination and CDR3 sequence, was carried out using genomic DNA as the template. Using its own MiXCR run on the reads, TCRdb lists one record per CDR3 protein. In the table there are just over 150,000 distinct CDR3 sequences, roughly 50% of which are singletons. Whoever was chosen for sequencing had shown CD8+CD57+ cell expansion by flow cytometry. The cohort consisted entirely of patients having severe acquired aplastic anemia.

The TCR comes from a human donor with aplastic anemia. The rearrangement uses TRBV10-3 and TRBJ2-3; D is perhaps TRBD1 or TRBD2 (5 bases each). The specimen sequenced was sorted CD4+, CD8+, or CD8+CD57+ T cells (not recorded which) from PBMCs. CDR3 sequence reads: CAISAGATDTQYF. CDR3 nucleotide sequence: TGTGCCATCAGTGCCGGGGCCACAGATACGCAGTATTTT.